The present entry profiles one T cell receptor beta chain with its context. Its target antigen remains unknown. No qualities accompany the bases; no much larger clone lies one base away. This specimen belongs to a study of T cell responses to AZD1222 COVID-19 vaccine (dated by TCRdb to the early 2020s). Background for the entire study: Because spike-specific TCR depth and breadth did not differ between the two schedules, AZD1222 recipients who got a second dose at roughly 4 weeks were pooled with those who got a second dose at roughly 12 weeks. Trial participants were enrolled by age into subgroups of 18-55, 56-69 and 70-plus years, and around 150, 28 and 57 TCR-sequenced participants, respectively, were included in these subgroups. TCR sequencing was performed for over 230 trial participants, of whom approximately 200 were given two doses of AZD1222 and approximately 26 were given two doses of MenACWY control vaccine. General conclusions and limits of the study: Conclusions about previously exposed vaccinees are limited because only five to seven AZD1222 recipients were SARS-CoV-2 seropositive at baseline. No day 14 peak-response samples were available, so repertoires were characterized only after the peak T cell response. After two AZD1222 doses, spike-specific TCR breadth and depth were significantly higher than at day 0 and than in MenACWY recipients. Reportedly, almost half of the unique spike-specific TCRs recognized epitopes lying outside the regions that are mutated in the B.1.351 and B.1.1.7 variants. The 56-69-year group was small, and its depth increase did not reach significance, likely because of low power. Participants were mostly white British, with more females than males. The authors suggested clonal diversity may have been underestimated. The whole spike protein was spanned by vaccine-associated CD4 TCRs, and dominant responses were seen in regions 160-218 and 743-854.

The CDR3 regions of human TCRbeta chains were analyzed by immunosequencing. The paper's data handling went like this. TCRs in the repertoires were compared against a reference library of SARS-CoV-2-specific TCRs that had been generated with the MIRA antigen-specificity platform. Breadth was defined as the fraction of unique TCRs that were SARS-CoV-2-associated, and depth was defined as the fraction of total T cells that were SARS-CoV-2-associated. Using the MIRA data, each spike-specific TCR was mapped to the spike region that the TCR reacts to and placed in a CD4 or CD8 class. Log10-transformed breadth and depth values were compared by one-way ANOVA with Sidak's multiple comparisons tests. TCRdb took over this immuneACCESS table, retaining in-frame rearrangements with V and J assigned. Such tables are incomplete; in checked studies, under half of the missing clones stem from an unresolved V gene, and the remainder is unexplained. For V, J and clone size, that table is used; D and trimming come from the DNA. This sample comprises about 97,000 clones, 90% of them detected only once. The ten largest make up around 1.3% of the sample.

What this sample's time point label stands for: baseline before first vaccination. Samples from vaccinated people were obtained from the UK trials COV001 and COV002, which included a single-blind randomized controlled phase 2/3 trial of AZD1222 (ChAdOx1 nCoV-19) in healthy adults. For TCRbeta chain sequencing, PBMC samples were collected from trial participants at day 0 and at day 28 after the second dose. Germline trimming amounts to 7 bases on V and 5 bases on J, with 7 as the count of junction bases outside the gene matches. The CDR3 runs 14 residues from the cysteine to the phenylalanine. The read is trimmed to its CDR3 DNA, 42 bases read in frame from base 1. CDR1 is given as LNHDA and CDR2 as SQIVND, both from the germline V gene (reference sequence).

The V gene is TRBV19 and the J gene is TRBJ1-4; 7 bases in the middle match TRBD1. The sequence came from an adult in good health. The sample consisted of peripheral blood, taken on day 0 of AZD1222 vaccination. The CDR3 is CASTHRGENEKLFF. The nucleotide sequence is TGTGCCAGTACCCACAGGGGAGAAAATGAAAAACTGTTTTTT. Outside the CDR3, residues come from the reference TRBV19 and TRBJ1-4 proteins, so the full variable domain is: DGGITQSPKYLFRKEGQNVTLSCEQNLNHDAMYWYRQDPGQGLRLIYYSQIVNDFQKGDIAEGYSVSREKKESFPLTVTSAQKNPTAFYLCASTHRGENEKLFFGSGTQLSVL.